The 21 T cell receptor beta chains listed next were all sequenced from one sample in a study of metastatic and nonmetastatic thyroid tumors. From the PCR reads, TCRdb re-called clones with MiXCR. The sample includes 32,000 or so clones, around 20% of them seen just once. There were no patients who had received any treatment before thyroid surgery. Sequences were obtained from blood. These receptors all come from a female donor with papillary thyroid cancer or a benign thyroid nodule (not recorded which). Some clones in this sample may be carry-over from other donors' samples.

By frequency in the sample, this clone is medium-sized. The rearrangement uses TRBV4-1 and TRBJ2-7, with D perhaps matching TRBD1 or TRBD2 (5 bases each). The V end lost 1 base, the J end lost 6 bases, and 16 bases lay between the germline ends. Germline lookup yields CDR1 MGHRA and CDR2 YSYEKL. The length of the CDR3 is 15 residues. DNA of the CDR3: TGCGCCAGCAGCCAAGTCCCCGAGTGGGGGTTCGAGCAGTACTTC. Protein product: CASSQVPEWGFEQYF.

This clone has ten or more counts. This chain connects TRBV6-1 to TRBJ2-7; 13 positions agree with TRBD2. Germline V gene lookup returns CDR1 MNHNS and CDR2 SASEGT. This CDR3 comprises 15 residues. J was trimmed by 3 bases and V by 6 bases; bases with no gene match: 5. CDR3 bases: TGTGCCAGCAGGCGCGGGACTAGCGGGAACTACGAGCAGTACTTC. Translated: CASRRGTSGNYEQYF.

As for this clone: Since no conserved phenylalanine or tryptophan closes the CDR3, a read error is the likely cause. It is unclear where the CDR3 begins or ends on the DNA, so no DNA is shown, and the CDR3 is as TCRdb lists it. V and J are TRBV5-1 and TRBJ2-6; TRBD2, the table's D call, lacks a check against the DNA. Germline CDR1 reads SGHRS; CDR2 reads YFSETQ. Ends included, the CDR3 has 10 residues. The CDR3: CASSLSLLSG.

This clone was found many times. The CDR3 sequence is CASSLGLLGDGNQPQHF. CDR3 coding DNA: TGTGCCAGCAGCTTGGGCCTCCTAGGAGATGGCAATCAGCCCCAGCATTTT. This chain links TRBV5-4 with TRBJ1-5, with D uncertain. Germline loops: CDR1 SGHNT, CDR2 YYREEE (reference sequence). V lost 0 bases to trimming and J lost 2 bases, with 15 bases between them. The CDR3 loop spans 17 amino acids.

This CDR3 reads CASSDPGLNQPQHF. Written as DNA, the CDR3 is TGCGCCAGCAGTGACCCAGGGCTCAATCAGCCCCAGCATTTT. This rearrangement joins TRBV10-1 to TRBJ1-5, with TRBD1 as a possible D gene (5 bases). The V end lost 3 bases, the J end lost 3 bases, and 9 bases lay between the germline ends. This CDR3 has 14 amino acids. The V gene's germline CDR1 is WNHNN and CDR2 SYGVQD (reference sequence).

This chain connects TRBV20-1 to TRBJ2-3; D gene uncertain. The CDR3 loop spans 15 amino acids. CDR1 is DFQATT and CDR2 is SNEGSKA in the germline V gene (reference sequence). Trimming removed 3 bases at V and 2 bases at J, with 15 bases between. CDR3 bases: TGCAGTGCTAGGAGTCGGCTGCGACCCACAGATACGCAGTATTTT. Protein product: CSARSRLRPTDTQYF.

The sample holds many counts of this clone. The chain combines TRBV7-9 with TRBJ2-5, with TRBD2 matching over 11 bases. Germline V gives CDR1 SEHNR, CDR2 FQNEAQ (reference sequence). J was trimmed by 2 bases and V by 1 base; bases with no gene match: 3. There are 16 residues in the CDR3. The CDR3 loop is CASSLVTSGRQETQYF. In DNA form, the CDR3 reads TGTGCCAGCAGCTTAGTAACTAGCGGGAGACAAGAGACCCAGTACTTC.

This clone was seen repeatedly, ten times or more. J is TRBJ1-5 and V is TRBV3-1; 10 bases are a match to TRBD1. The CDR3 extends over 16 amino acids. The germline V gene has CDR1 LGHDT and CDR2 YNNKEL (reference sequence). Trimming took 1 base from V and 2 from J; bases not matched to a gene: 2. CDR3 in DNA: TGTGCCAGCAGCCAAGCCGGGACAGGGGGCAATCAGCCCCAGCATTTT. Its protein is CASSQAGTGGNQPQHF.

The chain joins TRBV7-2 to TRBJ2-1, with D perhaps TRBD2 (5 bases). V lost 3 bases to trimming and J lost 9 bases, with 15 bases between them. From germline, CDR1 is SGHTA and CDR2 FQGNSA. The CDR3 runs to 14 residues. The CDR3 loop reads CASSFGVQLGEQFF. CDR3 DNA: TGTGCCAGCAGCTTCGGGGTGCAACTGGGTGAGCAGTTCTTC.

The CDR3 protein is CASSPSGRSDEQFF. The CDR3 region has the DNA TGCGCCAGCAGTCCTAGCGGGAGATCGGATGAGCAGTTCTTC. The rearrangement joins TRBV5-1 to TRBJ2-1; 10 bases align to TRBD2. Looked up from germline, CDR1 is SGHRS and CDR2 is YFSETQ. The CDR3 runs 14 residues. V trimming: 5 bases; J trimming: 8 bases; junction bases outside the gene matches: 7.

This sequence joins TRBV5-6 and TRBJ1-1; 7 nucleotides line up with TRBD1. Germline assignment: CDR1 SGHDT and CDR2 YYEEEE. The CDR3 runs 14 residues. V lost 3 bases, J lost 1 base, and 3 bases stayed unmatched. The CDR3 region is CASSWGTANTEAFF. CDR3 in DNA: TGTGCCAGCAGCTGGGGGACAGCGAACACTGAAGCTTTCTTT.

This clone was picked up many times. The chain is built from TRBV2 and TRBJ1-2; 10 bases are shared with TRBD1. Germline CDR1 is SNHLY and CDR2 is FYNNEI. The CDR3 is 13 amino acids. Trimming at V came to 6 bases and at J to 7 bases, leaving 5 bases not matched to a gene. The CDR3 region is CASRATGGFGYTF. Written as DNA, the CDR3 is TGTGCCAGCAGAGCGACAGGGGGCTTTGGCTACACCTTC.

About this clone: The same CDR3 also results from other DNA sequences found in this sample. V usage is TRBV11-3 and J usage is TRBJ1-2, with D perhaps TRBD1 (5 bases). The CDR3 covers 16 residues. Germline CDR1 and CDR2: SGHNT and YENEEA. Trimming shortened V by 9 bases and J by 3 bases, and 23 bases separated the two germline ends. Here the CDR3 DNA reads TGTGCCAGTAACCTAGTTGGGGGGGGAACGGACTATGGCTACACCTTC. Protein sequence: CASNLVGGGTDYGYTF.

This clone was counted once. The chain couples TRBV11-1 to TRBJ2-1; maybe TRBD1 (5 bases). V lost 2 bases and J lost 8, with 19 bases in between. Germline V lookup: CDR1 SGHAT, CDR2 FQDESV (reference sequence). This CDR3 has 16 residues. CDR3 sequence (DNA): TGTGCCAGCAGCTTAATTATGATCAGGGTCAACGATGAGCAGTTCTTC. It specifies CASSLIMIRVNDEQFF.

This clone has only a few counts. CDR3 sequence reads: CASSPLGYNEQFF. DNA for the CDR3: TGTGCCAGTAGTCCCCTTGGTTACAATGAGCAGTTCTTC. V is TRBV19 and J is TRBJ2-1, with unresolved D. The CDR3 has 13 amino acids. CDR1 is LNHDA, CDR2 SQIVND, per germline (reference sequence). V was pared by 5 bases and J by 4 bases, with 9 bases between.

In its sample, this clone was seen many times. Sequence at one end of the junction differs from germline and may be a read error. The J gene is TRBJ2-7, the V gene TRBV28; TRBD1 matches at 9 bases. Germline CDR1 and CDR2: MDHEN and SYDVKM. CDR3 length: 13 residues. The DNA of the CDR3 is TGTGCCAGCAGCCCGGGACAGGGCGCGATATTCGGCTTC. This encodes CASSPGQGAIFGF.

This clone showed up many times. The chain combines TRBV12-3 or TRBV12-4 with TRBJ1-2; 7 nucleotides line up with TRBD1. The CDR3 is 14 residues long. The junction had 12 bases not matched to a gene; V was cut back by 6 bases and J by 8 bases. DNA for the CDR3: TGTGCCAGCAGGGGGACGGGACAGCCTGGGGGCTACACCTTC. This codes for CASRGTGQPGGYTF.

Only a few counts were recorded for this clone. This chain uses TRBV2 with TRBJ2-2; D is ambiguous. The CDR3 sequence is 13 residues long. Germline V gene lookup returns CDR1 SNHLY and CDR2 FYNNEI. V dropped 4 bases and J dropped 4 bases, with 7 bases sitting between them. The CDR3 region is CASSAFPTGELFF. In nucleotides, the CDR3 is TGTGCCAGCAGTGCCTTCCCCACCGGGGAGCTGTTTTTT.

The V gene is TRBV19, the J gene TRBJ2-7; TRBD1 or TRBD2 may be the D gene (6 bases each). There are 15 residues in the CDR3. The ends were cut back, 6 bases at V and 2 bases at J, with 17 bases in the middle. The germline V gene encodes CDR1 LNHDA and CDR2 SQIVND (reference sequence). DNA of the CDR3: TGTGCCAGTAGGATTGACGACGGGGGCACCTACGAGCAGTACTTC. This gives the protein CASRIDDGGTYEQYF.

This clone was observed many times. The gene calls are TRBV7-9 and TRBJ2-5, with a possible D match to TRBD2 (5 bases). The V end was cut by 6 bases, the J end by 4 bases, with 15 bases between. This CDR3 contains 14 residues. Looked up from germline, CDR1 is SEHNR and CDR2 is FQNEAQ (reference sequence). The CDR3 region has the DNA TGTGCCAGCAGTCGAGGCACAGCGGTAGAGACCCAGTACTTC. Protein sequence: CASSRGTAVETQYF.

V is TRBV20-1 and J is TRBJ1-1; the D is unclear. V was cut by 1 base and J by 1 base, with 4 bases left in between. The CDR3 spans 12 residues. Germline CDR1 DFQATT, CDR2 SNEGSKA (reference sequence). The CDR3 sequence: CSARVQNTEAFF. The CDR3 coding sequence is TGCAGTGCTAGAGTTCAGAACACTGAAGCTTTCTTT.